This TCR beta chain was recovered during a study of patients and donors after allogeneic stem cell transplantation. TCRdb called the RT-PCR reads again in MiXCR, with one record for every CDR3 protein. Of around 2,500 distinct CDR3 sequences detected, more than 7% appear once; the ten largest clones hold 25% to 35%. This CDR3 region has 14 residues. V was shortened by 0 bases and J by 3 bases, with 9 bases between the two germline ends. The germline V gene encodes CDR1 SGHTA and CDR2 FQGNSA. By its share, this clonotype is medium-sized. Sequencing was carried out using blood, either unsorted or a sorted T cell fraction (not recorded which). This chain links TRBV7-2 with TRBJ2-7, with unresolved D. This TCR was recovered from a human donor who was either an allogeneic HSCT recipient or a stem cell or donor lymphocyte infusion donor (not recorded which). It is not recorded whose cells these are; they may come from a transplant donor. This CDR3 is CASSLAQTGYEQYF. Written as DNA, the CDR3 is TGTGCCAGCAGCTTAGCACAGACCGGCTACGAGCAGTACTTC.